This TCR beta chain came from a study of T cell changes during pregnancy in multiple sclerosis. With V trimmed by 3 bases and J by 2 bases, 8 bases remained unmatched. The CDR3 is 17 amino acids. The germline gives CDR1 SGHRS, CDR2 YFSETQ. Here immunoSEQ multiplex PCR was the method, and the copy in TCRdb shows in-frame clones only, minus some. The data contain about 87,000 clones, 93% of them singletons. J is TRBJ2-2 and V is TRBV5-1, with 9 positions matching TRBD2. Source: peripheral blood, taken in the third trimester of pregnancy. This receptor was taken from a female donor in good health, enrolled as a control in a pregnancy study. CDR3 coding DNA: TGCGCCAGCAGCTCCCTAGCGGGAATAGGAAACACCGGGGAGCTGTTTTTT. Protein sequence: CASSSLAGIGNTGELFF.